This T cell receptor beta chain is from a study of lymphopenia after photon versus proton radiotherapy. Broader study findings: Post-nadir TCR diversity decline inversely tracked overall survival among those who died. Better survival with proton therapy was suggested as possible, not demonstrated. Proton therapy kept repertoires fairly stable, unlike photons, which gained effector/memory cells. After lymphocyte nadir, photon-treated repertoires showed oligoclonal expansion, especially CD8+ Temra.

In germline, CDR1 is SGHNT, CDR2 YENEEA. The CDR3 loop spans 14 amino acids. Trimming removed 5 bases from V and 11 bases from J; junction bases left unmatched: 14. Libraries were prepared by immunoSEQ multiplex PCR; TCRdb keeps only in-frame clonotypes and omits some of them. The sample consists of about 35,000 clones, about 90% of them appearing once. To note about this clone: Its antigen is currently unknown.

The V call is TRBV11-3, the J call TRBJ1-1, with 7 bases lining up with TRBD1. This clonotype originated in a man in his sixties with cholangiocarcinoma. The source material was peripheral blood, sampled from a patient treated with photon-based radiotherapy. CDR3 sequence (DNA): TGTGCCAGCAGCCCGACAGGGCCTCTTACCGGGGCTTTCTTT. Protein: CASSPTGPLTGAFF. Filled out from reference TRBV11-3 and TRBJ1-1, the complete variable domain reads EAGVVQSPRYKIIEKKQPVAFWCNPISGHNTLYWYLQNLGQGPELLIRYENEEAVDDSQLPKDRFSAERLKGVDSTLKIQPAELGDSAVYLCASSPTGPLTGAFFGQGTRLTVV.